The present TCR beta chain was sequenced within a study of blood T cells in healthy people across ages. The authors ran a second PCR of roughly 6 to 11 cycles using a sample-barcoded 5' primer and a J-beta primer mix. One entry per CDR3 protein, called by TCRdb with MiXCR from the 5' RACE reads. This table has 950,000 to 1,200,000 distinct CDR3 sequences, more than 30% appearing once. The donors, healthy Caucasians from Russia, were aged about 6 to 95. CDR3 size: 17 residues. Germline V CDR1 and CDR2: MDHEN, SYDVKM. Losses at the gene ends were 2 bases for V and 6 bases for J; bases not matched to a gene: 13. This clonotype occurred many times.

J is TRBJ1-2 and V is TRBV28, with 9 bases matching TRBD1. Sequencing was performed on blood. This receptor was obtained from a man aged 18-30 years in good health. The CDR3 region is CASSLPYYGTGLDGYTF. CDR3 in DNA: TGTGCCAGCAGTTTACCATATTACGGGACAGGGCTTGATGGCTACACCTTC.